This entry features one T cell receptor (beta chain) sequence. Produced via immunoSEQ multiplex PCR; TCRdb's table is partial and in-frame only. The sample has about 410,000 clones; 90% are singletons. Losses at the gene ends were 0 bases for V and 6 bases for J; bases not matched to a gene: 7. From germline, CDR1 is KGHSH and CDR2 LQKENI. The CDR3 sequence is 16 residues long. These data belong to a study of control samples from healthy donors and cancer patients. The sequenced sample consisted of PBMCs. The sequence was obtained from a man between 35 and 55 years old with head and neck cancer. The rearrangement links TRBV18 to TRBJ1-2; 10 positions agree with TRBD1. CDR3 residues: CASSPPGTGVIDGYTF. The CDR3 coding sequence is TGTGCCAGCTCACCACCGGGGACAGGGGTTATAGATGGCTACACCTTC.